The present TCR beta chain was sequenced within a study of molecular identifiers for immune sequencing clone quantification. Trimming cost V 5 bases and J 6 bases, with 8 bases left between them. Germline V gene data show CDR1 as SGHAT and CDR2 as FQNNGV. The CDR3 loop spans 11 amino acids. In TCRdb, the PCR reads were re-called with MiXCR into one record per CDR3 protein. The sample yields 400,000 to 600,000 distinct CDR3 sequences, 20% to 25% seen once. This clonotype originated in a human donor in good health. Some libraries in this study had Jurkat cell RNA spiked in. This chain joins TRBV11-2 and TRBJ2-7; no firm D call. The sequenced sample consisted of naive CD8+ T cells from blood, with Jurkat cell RNA spiked in. The sample's subset: FACS-sorted CD8+CD4-CCR7+CD45RA+ naive T cells. CDR3 bases: TGTGCCAGCAGCGGTATGGGCGAGCAGTACTTC. Translation: CASSGMGEQYF.